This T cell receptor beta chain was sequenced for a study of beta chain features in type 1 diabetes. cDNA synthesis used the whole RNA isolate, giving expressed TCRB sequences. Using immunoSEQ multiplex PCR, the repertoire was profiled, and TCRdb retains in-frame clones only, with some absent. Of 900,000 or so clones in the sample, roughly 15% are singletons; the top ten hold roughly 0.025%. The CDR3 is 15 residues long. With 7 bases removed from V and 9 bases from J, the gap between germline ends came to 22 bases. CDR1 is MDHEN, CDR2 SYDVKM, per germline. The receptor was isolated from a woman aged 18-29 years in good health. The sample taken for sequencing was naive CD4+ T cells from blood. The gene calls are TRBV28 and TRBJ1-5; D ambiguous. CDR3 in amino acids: CASTSGATVGLPQHF. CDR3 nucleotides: TGTGCCAGCACTTCCGGAGCTACAGTTGGGCTGCCCCAGCATTTT. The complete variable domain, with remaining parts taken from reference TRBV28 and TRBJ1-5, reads DVKVTQSSRYLVKRTGEKVFLECVQDMDHENMFWYRQDPGLGLRLIYFSYDVKMKEKGDIPEGYSVSREKKERFSLILESASTNQTSMYLCASTSGATVGLPQHFGDGTRLSIL.